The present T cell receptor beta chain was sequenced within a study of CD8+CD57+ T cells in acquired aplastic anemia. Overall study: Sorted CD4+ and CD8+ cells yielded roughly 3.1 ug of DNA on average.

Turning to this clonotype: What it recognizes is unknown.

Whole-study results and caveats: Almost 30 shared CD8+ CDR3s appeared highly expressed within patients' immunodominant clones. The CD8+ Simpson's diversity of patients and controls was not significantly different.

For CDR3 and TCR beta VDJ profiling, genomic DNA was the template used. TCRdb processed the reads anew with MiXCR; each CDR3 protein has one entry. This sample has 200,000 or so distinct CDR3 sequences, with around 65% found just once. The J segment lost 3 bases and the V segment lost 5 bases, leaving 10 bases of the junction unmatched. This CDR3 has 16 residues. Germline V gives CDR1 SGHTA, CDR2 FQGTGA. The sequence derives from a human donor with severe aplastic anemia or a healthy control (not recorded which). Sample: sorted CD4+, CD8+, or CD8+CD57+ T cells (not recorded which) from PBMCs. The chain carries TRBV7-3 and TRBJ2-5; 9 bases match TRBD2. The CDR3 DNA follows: TGTGCCAGCAGCGTAGGGGGTAGCGGGGGAGAAGAGACCCAGTACTTC. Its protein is CASSVGGSGGEETQYF. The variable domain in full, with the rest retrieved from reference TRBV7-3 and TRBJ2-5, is GAGVSQTPSNKVTEKGKYVELRCDPISGHTALYWYRQSLGQGPEFLIYFQGTGAADDSGLPNDRFFAVRPEGSVSTLKIQRTERGDSAVYLCASSVGGSGGEETQYFGPGTRLLVL.